A single T cell receptor beta chain is shown here with its context. The junction departs from the called germline gene at one end, perhaps through a read error. The entry originates in a study of blood T cell repertoires in COVID-19. The CDR3 is 15 amino acids. The V gene's germline CDR1 is DFQATT and CDR2 SNEGSKA (reference sequence). Measured with immunoSEQ multiplex PCR; TCRdb has only the in-frame clones, and not every one. This sample has approximately 100,000 clones, with 87% found just once. Sequencing was performed on peripheral blood. This chain joins TRBV20-1 and TRBJ2-3; unclear D gene. The TCR originated in a woman aged 30 to 39 with acute or convalescent COVID-19. The chain's CDR3 is CSASSPGPFTHTQYF. CDR3 nucleotides: TGCAGTGCTAGTTCTCCGGGTCCTTTCACACATACGCAGTATTTT.